Described below is a single T cell receptor beta chain sequence and its context. Its matching antigen is unknown. The data were obtained in a study of siplizumab effects on memory and regulatory T cells. Broader study findings: Among alloreactive clones, only a minor fraction mapped to unstimulated subsets.

The germline gives CDR1 SGHAT, CDR2 FQDESV (reference sequence). The CDR3 is made up of 13 amino acids. V dropped 5 bases and J dropped 3; count of bases not matched to a gene: 4. Method: immunoSEQ multiplex PCR; TCRdb's copy keeps in-frame clones and lacks some. Here the sample spans 110,000 or so clones, about 91% being singletons. The J gene is TRBJ2-7, the V gene TRBV11-1; 7 bases line up with TRBD1. The receptor was isolated from a human donor in good health. Sequenced material: Tregs sorted from blood. CDR3: CASSRDRHYEQYF. The CDR3 bases are TGTGCCAGCAGCCGGGACAGACACTACGAGCAGTACTTC.